This entry lists 18 T cell receptor beta chains sequenced from one sample in a study of T cell changes during pregnancy in multiple sclerosis. Here immunoSEQ multiplex PCR was the method, and the copy in TCRdb shows in-frame clones only, minus some. This sample yields roughly 100,000 clones, of which 91% are seen a single time; 3.5% belongs to the top ten. Source: peripheral blood, taken after pregnancy. Source of these receptors: a female donor with multiple sclerosis, enrolled in a pregnancy study.

This rearrangement joins TRBV4-1 to TRBJ2-7; D ambiguous. The V end was cut by 0 bases, the J end by 4 bases, with 7 bases between. Per germline, CDR1 MGHRA and CDR2 YSYEKL. The CDR3 loop spans 13 amino acids. The CDR3: CASSQETTYEQYF. The CDR3 DNA sequence: TGCGCCAGCAGCCAAGAAACCACATACGAGCAGTACTTC.

CDR3 sequence: CASSSVLFGTQYF. In DNA, the CDR3 is TGTGCCAGCAGCTCGGTCCTATTCGGGACCCAGTACTTC. V and J are TRBV5-6 and TRBJ2-5; D is ambiguous. The CDR3 contains 13 residues. Trimming stripped 3 bases from V and 7 bases from J, with 13 bases between. CDR1 is SGHDT and CDR2 is YYEEEE in the germline V gene.

The V call is TRBV9, the J call TRBJ2-1; 10 bases fit TRBD2. The CDR3 runs to 15 residues. Germline trimming cut 4 bases from V and 3 bases from J; bases unmatched to any gene: 4. The germline V gene has CDR1 SGDLS and CDR2 YYNGEE. CDR3: CASSPGLADYNEQFF. The CDR3 region has the DNA TGTGCCAGCAGCCCAGGACTAGCGGACTACAATGAGCAGTTCTTC.

The chain combines TRBV19 with TRBJ1-2, with TRBD1 as a possible D gene (5 bases). Germline CDR1 is LNHDA and CDR2 is SQIVND (reference sequence). Trimming left V 4 bases short and J 3 bases short, with 18 bases between. The CDR3 length is 16 residues. CDR3 region: CASSRDVGSGDYGYTF. Here the CDR3 DNA reads TGTGCCAGTAGTAGGGACGTCGGGTCGGGGGACTATGGCTACACCTTC.

This chain uses TRBV5-1 with TRBJ2-1; tentatively, D is TRBD1 (6 bases). The CDR3 consists of 15 residues. The germline V and J ends were trimmed by 1 base and 4 bases, with 12 bases remaining between them. The germline V gene encodes CDR1 SGHRS and CDR2 YFSETQ. The CDR3 region has the DNA TGCGCCAGCAGCTTGCCACGACAGGATTACAATGAGCAGTTCTTC. This translates into CASSLPRQDYNEQFF. Complete variable domain (other parts from reference TRBV5-1 and TRBJ2-1): KAGVTQTPRYLIKTRGQQVTLSCSPISGHRSVSWYQQTPGQGLQFLFEYFSETQRNKGNFPGRFSGRQFSNSRSEMNVSTLELGDSALYLCASSLPRQDYNEQFFGPGTRLTVL.

This chain uses TRBV27 with TRBJ2-7; 8 nucleotides match TRBD1. CDR1 is MNHEY, CDR2 SMNVEV, per germline (reference sequence). The CDR3 extends over 16 amino acids. J gave up 0 bases and V 5 bases, and 9 bases lay outside the gene matches. CDR3: CASSPSLGQVSYEQYF. CDR3 nucleotides: TGTGCCAGCAGTCCCTCCTTGGGACAGGTCTCCTACGAGCAGTACTTC.

J is TRBJ2-7 and V is TRBV13, with TRBD2 identical over 12 bases. The CDR3 sequence is 16 residues long. J lost 2 bases, V lost 3 bases, and 5 bases had no gene match. The germline gives CDR1 PRHDT, CDR2 FYEKMQ (reference sequence). The CDR3 DNA reads TGTGCCAGCAGCTTCAGTCTAGCGGGGGGGCCCTACGAGCAGTACTTC. It translates to CASSFSLAGGPYEQYF. The complete variable domain, with remaining parts taken from reference TRBV13 and TRBJ2-7, reads AAGVIQSPRHLIKEKRETATLKCYPIPRHDTVYWYQQGPGQDPQFLISFYEKMQSDKGSIPDRFSAQQFSDYHSELNMSSLELGDSALYFCASSFSLAGGPYEQYFGPGTRLTVT.

The chain joins TRBV29-1 to TRBJ2-2; D is unclear. The V gene's germline CDR1 is SQVTM and CDR2 ANQGSEA. V was pared by 4 bases and J by 5 bases, with 14 bases between. The CDR3 sequence is 14 residues long. The CDR3, as DNA: TGCAGCGTTGTGTTGCACATTAAGACCGGGGAGCTGTTTTTT. Protein: CSVVLHIKTGELFF.

This clone was seen a few times. The gene calls are TRBV27 and TRBJ1-2; 8 nucleotides line up with TRBD1. After removal of 5 bases from V and 4 bases from J, the junction contained 6 bases not matched to a gene. Germline CDR1 MNHEY, CDR2 SMNVEV (reference sequence). The length of the CDR3 is 14 residues. In nucleotides, the CDR3 is TGTGCCAGCAGTCCCAGGACAGGGACCTATGGCTACACCTTC. Translating it yields CASSPRTGTYGYTF.

V and J are TRBV19 and TRBJ1-2; D is unclear. V was shortened by 4 bases and J by 4 bases, with 7 bases between the two germline ends. Germline CDR1 LNHDA, CDR2 SQIVND (reference sequence). CDR3 size: 12 residues. CDR3 in amino acids: CASSTLRYGYTF. The CDR3 DNA follows: TGTGCCAGTAGTACCCTCCGCTATGGCTACACCTTC.

This chain connects TRBV9 to TRBJ2-3, with 9 bases aligning to TRBD1. The CDR3 is 14 amino acids. Looked up from germline, CDR1 is SGDLS and CDR2 is YYNGEE. V shed 3 bases, J shed 5 bases, and the junction held 4 bases outside the gene matches. The CDR3 DNA reads TGTGCCAGCAGCGGATGGACAGGGGAAGATACGCAGTATTTT. Amino acids: CASSGWTGEDTQYF.

The CDR3 is CASRTGISGEPQHF. The CDR3 nucleotides are TGTGCCAGCAGGACAGGGATCTCAGGGGAGCCCCAGCATTTT. The V gene is TRBV21-1, the J gene TRBJ1-5; the DNA was not used to check the table's D call, TRBD1. TRBV21-1 is annotated as a pseudogene. This CDR3 has 14 amino acids.

The V gene is TRBV19, the J gene TRBJ1-3; D gene ambiguous. Germline V gives CDR1 LNHDA, CDR2 SQIVND (reference sequence). Trimming shortened V by 8 bases and J by 4 bases, and 9 bases separated the two germline ends. The CDR3 has 12 residues. The CDR3 spells CASSQLGNTIYF. The CDR3 DNA sequence: TGTGCCAGTTCACAGCTCGGAAACACCATATATTTT. Together with reference TRBV19 and TRBJ1-3, the CDR3 gives the full variable domain: DGGITQSPKYLFRKEGQNVTLSCEQNLNHDAMYWYRQDPGQGLRLIYYSQIVNDFQKGDIAEGYSVSREKKESFPLTVTSAQKNPTAFYLCASSQLGNTIYFGEGSWLTVV.

This clone is a singleton in its sample. The chain links TRBV19 to TRBJ2-1; possibly TRBD2 for D (5 bases). Trimming shortened V by 6 bases and J by 6 bases, and 9 bases separated the two germline ends. CDR3 length: 12 residues. Per germline, CDR1 LNHDA and CDR2 SQIVND (reference sequence). The CDR3 coding sequence is TGTGCCAGTAGGGACTTCCTCAATGAGCAGTTCTTC. It yields the protein CASRDFLNEQFF.

The rearrangement links TRBV4-1 to TRBJ2-7; 7 nucleotides line up with TRBD2. Germline V lookup: CDR1 MGHRA, CDR2 YSYEKL. This CDR3 has 15 amino acids. The J segment lost 1 base and the V segment lost 1 base, leaving 4 bases of the junction unmatched. As DNA, the CDR3 is TGCGCCAGCAGCCAAGTTCCGGGGGGATCCTACGAGCAGTACTTC. It encodes CASSQVPGGSYEQYF.

V usage is TRBV7-6 and J usage is TRBJ1-5; D might be TRBD1 (5 bases). CDR3 length equals 16 residues. V was cut by 5 bases and J by 1 base, with 15 bases left in between. CDR1 and CDR2 from the germline V gene are SGHVS and FNYEAQ. In DNA, the CDR3 is TGTGCCAGCAGCCTAAGCGGGGGTCTGAGCAATCAGCCCCAGCATTTT. Protein product: CASSLSGGLSNQPQHF.

The gene calls are TRBV30 and TRBJ2-1, with TRBD2 matching over 7 bases. The germline V gene has CDR1 GTSNPN and CDR2 SVGIG (reference sequence). V lost 8 bases, J lost 6 bases, and 7 bases stayed unmatched. The CDR3 is 12 residues long. For the CDR3, the DNA is TGTGCCGAGACGACTAGCAGCAATGAGCAGTTCTTC. The encoded protein is CAETTSSNEQFF.

The chain uses TRBV19 and TRBJ1-5, with 7 nucleotides matching TRBD1. The CDR3 contains 16 residues. Germline V gives CDR1 LNHDA, CDR2 SQIVND (reference sequence). V trimming: 3 bases; J trimming: 2 bases; junction bases outside the gene matches: 7. The CDR3 here is CASSIPTGTGNQPQHF. The CDR3 nucleotides read TGTGCCAGTAGTATCCCGACCGGGACAGGCAATCAGCCCCAGCATTTT. The full variable domain, rest sourced from reference TRBV19 and TRBJ1-5, is DGGITQSPKYLFRKEGQNVTLSCEQNLNHDAMYWYRQDPGQGLRLIYYSQIVNDFQKGDIAEGYSVSREKKESFPLTVTSAQKNPTAFYLCASSIPTGTGNQPQHFGDGTRLSIL.